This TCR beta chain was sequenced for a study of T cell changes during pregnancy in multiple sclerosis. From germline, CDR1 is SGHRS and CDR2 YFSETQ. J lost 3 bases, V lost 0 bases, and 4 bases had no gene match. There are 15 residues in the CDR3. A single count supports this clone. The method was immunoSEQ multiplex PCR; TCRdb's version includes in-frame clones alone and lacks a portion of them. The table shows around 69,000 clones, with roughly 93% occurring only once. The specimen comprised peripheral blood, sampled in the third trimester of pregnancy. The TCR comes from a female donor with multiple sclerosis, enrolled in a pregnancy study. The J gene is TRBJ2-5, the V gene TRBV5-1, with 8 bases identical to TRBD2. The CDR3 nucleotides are TGCGCCAGCAGCTTGGCCGGGACTAGGGAAGAGACCCAGTACTTC. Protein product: CASSLAGTREETQYF.